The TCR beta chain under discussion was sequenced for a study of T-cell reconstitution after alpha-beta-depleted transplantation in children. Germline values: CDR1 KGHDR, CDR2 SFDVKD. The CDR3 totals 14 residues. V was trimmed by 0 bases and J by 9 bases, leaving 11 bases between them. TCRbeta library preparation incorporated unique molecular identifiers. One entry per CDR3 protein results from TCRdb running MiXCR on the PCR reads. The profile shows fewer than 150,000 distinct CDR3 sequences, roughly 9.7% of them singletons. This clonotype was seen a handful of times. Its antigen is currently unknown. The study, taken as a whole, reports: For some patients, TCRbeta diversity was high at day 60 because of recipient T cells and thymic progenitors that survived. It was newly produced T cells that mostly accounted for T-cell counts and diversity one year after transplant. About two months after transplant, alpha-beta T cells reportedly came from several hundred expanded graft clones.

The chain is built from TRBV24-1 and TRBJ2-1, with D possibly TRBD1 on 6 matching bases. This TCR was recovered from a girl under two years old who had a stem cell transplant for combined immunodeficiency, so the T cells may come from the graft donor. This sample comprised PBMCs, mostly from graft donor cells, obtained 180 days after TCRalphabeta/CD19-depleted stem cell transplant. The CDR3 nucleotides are TGTGCCACCAGTGATTTGGAGGGGGAACGTGAGCAGTTCTTC. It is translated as CATSDLEGEREQFF.